These 10 T cell receptor beta chains were all obtained from the same sample, sequenced in a study of T cell responses to AZD1222 COVID-19 vaccine. Sequenced by immunoSEQ multiplex PCR; TCRdb stores in-frame clones only, minus some. Altogether about 160,000 clones are present, 75% to 95% being singletons, with the ten largest covering 4.4%. The sequencing used peripheral blood, collected on day 0 of AZD1222 vaccination. The receptors come from an adult in good health.

This clone is a singleton in its sample. The chain's CDR3 is CALEGGVDSNQPQHF. The CDR3 bases are TGTGCTCTTGAGGGGGGCGTGGATAGCAATCAGCCCCAGCATTTT. The chain recombines TRBV28 with TRBJ1-5; maybe TRBD1 (6 bases). The CDR3 has 15 amino acids. Per germline, CDR1 MDHEN and CDR2 SYDVKM. Complete variable domain (other parts from reference TRBV28 and TRBJ1-5): DVKVTQSSRYLVKRTGEKVFLECVQDMDHENMFWYRQDPGLGLRLIYFSYDVKMKEKGDIPEGYSVSREKKERFSLILESASTNQTSMYLCALEGGVDSNQPQHFGDGTRLSIL.

The V call is TRBV29-1, the J call TRBJ1-5, with 8 bases that match TRBD1. The CDR3 runs to 13 residues. Germline loops: CDR1 SQVTM, CDR2 ANQGSEA. Trimming cost V 5 bases and J 1 base; bases outside gene matches: 1. This CDR3 is CSVRTGSNQPQHF. CDR3 nucleotide sequence: TGCAGCGTTCGGACAGGGAGCAATCAGCCCCAGCATTTT.

The chain has TRBV19 and TRBJ2-7, with D tentatively TRBD1 or TRBD2 (5 bases each). Germline assignment: CDR1 LNHDA and CDR2 SQIVND (reference sequence). The CDR3 loop spans 12 amino acids. The ends were cut back, 3 bases at V and 5 bases at J, with 8 bases in the middle. The CDR3 here is CASSMRGHEQYF. CDR3 nucleotides: TGTGCCAGTAGTATGAGGGGACACGAGCAGTACTTC.

This sequence joins TRBV7-8 and TRBJ2-2; 8 bases map to TRBD1. V shed 5 bases and J 0 bases; nucleotides not matched to a gene: 5. CDR3 length: 16 residues. CDR1 is SGHVS, CDR2 FQNEAQ, per germline. In DNA form, the CDR3 reads TGTGCCAGCAGCGCAGGGACAGGCGCGAACACCGGGGAGCTGTTTTTT. This translates into CASSAGTGANTGELFF. Filled out from reference TRBV7-8 and TRBJ2-2, the complete variable domain reads GAGVSQSPRYKVAKRGQDVALRCDPISGHVSLFWYQQALGQGPEFLTYFQNEAQLDKSGLPSDRFFAERPEGSVSTLKIQRTQQEDSAVYLCASSAGTGANTGELFFGEGSRLTVL.

The chain uses TRBV3-1 (or the pseudogene TRBV3-2) and TRBJ1-5; 9 positions agree with TRBD1. The CDR3 has 15 amino acids. CDR1 is LGHDT and CDR2 is YNNKEL in the germline V gene (reference sequence). Losses at the gene ends were 4 bases for V and 7 bases for J; bases not matched to a gene: 8. The CDR3 loop is CASSPHTGGGQPQHF. CDR3 DNA sequence: TGTGCCAGCAGCCCACACACAGGGGGCGGACAGCCCCAGCATTTT.

This clone was detected a few times. V and J are TRBV2 and TRBJ1-5, with D possibly matching TRBD1 (5 bases). The CDR3 consists of 14 residues. V was cut by 4 bases and J by 4 bases, with 11 bases left in between. CDR1 SNHLY and CDR2 FYNNEI come from the germline V gene. CDR3 amino acids: CASSGLAGNQPQHF. DNA of the CDR3: TGTGCCAGCAGTGGATTGGCAGGGAATCAGCCCCAGCATTTT.

The chain links TRBV18 to TRBJ2-7; unclear D gene. This CDR3 comprises 13 residues. CDR1 and CDR2 (germline): KGHSH, LQKENI. V lost 3 bases to trimming and J lost 0 bases, with 6 bases between them. The DNA of the CDR3 is TGTGCCAGCTCACCCGACGGCTCCTACGAGCAGTACTTC. Translated: CASSPDGSYEQYF.

This clone showed up just once. This sequence joins TRBV5-5 and TRBJ1-1, with D possibly matching TRBD1 (5 bases). This CDR3 comprises 14 residues. The ends were cut back, 2 bases at V and 11 bases at J, with 19 bases in the middle. CDR1 and CDR2 (germline): SGHKS, YYEKEE (reference sequence). The CDR3 DNA reads TGTGCCAGCAGCTTCTTCTCCGTTGGGGCGGCGGCTTTCTTT. Encoded protein: CASSFFSVGAAAFF.

The gene calls are TRBV4-1 and TRBJ1-1, with D maybe TRBD1 (6 bases). V lost 1 base and J 12 bases, leaving 15 bases between the germline ends. Germline V gene lookup returns CDR1 MGHRA and CDR2 YSYEKL. This CDR3 spans 13 amino acids. The CDR3 coding sequence is TGCGCCAGCAGCCAAGCGGCGTGGCAGGGGACTTTCTTT. Its translation: CASSQAAWQGTFF.

This chain joins TRBV5-1 and TRBJ1-5; D perhaps matches TRBD1 (5 bases). The germline V gene encodes CDR1 SGHRS and CDR2 YFSETQ. The CDR3 length is 21 residues. V dropped 1 base and J dropped 2 bases, with 28 bases sitting between them. CDR3 nucleotides: TGCGCCAGCAGCTTGCGACAGAATCGGTCGATGTTTAGATATTGCAATCAGCCCCAGCATTTT. Translating it yields CASSLRQNRSMFRYCNQPQHF.